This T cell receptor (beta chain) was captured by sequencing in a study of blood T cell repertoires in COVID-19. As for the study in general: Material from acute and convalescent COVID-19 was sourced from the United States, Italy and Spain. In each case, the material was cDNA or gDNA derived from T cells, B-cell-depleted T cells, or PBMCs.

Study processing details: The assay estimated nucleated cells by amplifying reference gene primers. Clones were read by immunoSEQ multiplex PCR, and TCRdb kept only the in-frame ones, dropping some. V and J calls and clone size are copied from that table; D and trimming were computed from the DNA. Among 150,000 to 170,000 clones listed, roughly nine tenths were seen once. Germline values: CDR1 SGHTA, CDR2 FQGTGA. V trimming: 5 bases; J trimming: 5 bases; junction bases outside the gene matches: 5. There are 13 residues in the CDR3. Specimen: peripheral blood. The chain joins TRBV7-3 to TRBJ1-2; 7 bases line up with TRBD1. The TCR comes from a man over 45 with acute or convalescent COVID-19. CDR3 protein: CASSQSQGYGYTF. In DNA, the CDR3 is TGTGCCAGCAGCCAATCACAGGGGTATGGCTACACCTTC. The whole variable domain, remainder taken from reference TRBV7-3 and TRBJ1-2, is GAGVSQTPSNKVTEKGKYVELRCDPISGHTALYWYRQSLGQGPEFLIYFQGTGAADDSGLPNDRFFAVRPEGSVSTLKIQRTERGDSAVYLCASSQSQGYGYTFGSGTRLTVV.